Following are 26 T cell receptor beta chains from one sample sequenced in a study of T cell responses to AZD1222 COVID-19 vaccine. Sequencing used immunoSEQ multiplex PCR; TCRdb keeps in-frame clones, though not all of them. The data contain about 63,000 clones, about 83% of them seen just once; the ten biggest clones take up 5% to 6.5%. The material was peripheral blood, obtained 28 days after the second AZD1222 dose. All receptors come from an adult who received the AZD1222 COVID-19 vaccine.

This clone came up a few times. This chain uses TRBV7-2 with TRBJ2-7; 8 bases map to TRBD2. This CDR3 has 15 amino acids. CDR1 is SGHTA, CDR2 FQGNSA, per germline. V was pared by 1 base and J by 4 bases, with 6 bases of the junction left unmatched. DNA for the CDR3: TGTGCCAGCAGCTTAGAACCTAGCGGGCCTTACGAGCAGTACTTC. Translating it yields CASSLEPSGPYEQYF.

In DNA, the CDR3 is TGTGCCAGCAGTGAAAACAGGGGAGGCTACGAGCAGTACTTC. This codes for CASSENRGGYEQYF. This chain uses TRBV6-1 with TRBJ2-7; D may be TRBD1 (7 bases). The V end was cut by 2 bases, the J end by 3 bases, with 11 bases between. The CDR3 has 14 residues. Germline CDR1 is MNHNS and CDR2 is SASEGT.

This chain connects TRBV5-1 to TRBJ2-7; 12 bases fit TRBD2. Germline V gene data show CDR1 as SGHRS and CDR2 as YFSETQ. V shed 4 bases, J shed 0 bases, and the junction held 5 bases outside the gene matches. CDR3 length: 16 amino acids. The CDR3 loop is CASSRTSGGSSYEQYF. The CDR3, as DNA: TGCGCCAGCAGCCGTACTAGCGGGGGGAGCTCCTACGAGCAGTACTTC.

This clone came up a few times. The chain couples TRBV4-1 to TRBJ1-1, with TRBD1 matching over 7 bases. In germline, CDR1 is MGHRA, CDR2 YSYEKL. The trim removed 0 bases at V and 10 bases at J, leaving 11 bases unmatched. The CDR3 runs to 15 residues. The CDR3 sequence is CASSQDSGQALRAFF. The CDR3 region has the DNA TGCGCCAGCAGCCAAGATTCCGGACAGGCACTGAGAGCTTTCTTT.

V is TRBV14 and J is TRBJ1-2; weak D call: TRBD1 (5 bases). From germline, CDR1 is SGHDN and CDR2 FVKESK. With 4 bases removed from V and 8 bases from J, the gap between germline ends came to 17 bases. The CDR3 is 14 residues long. CDR3 coding DNA: TGTGCCAGCAGCCCTGGGACGAGGATAAGAGGCTACACCTTC. Translation: CASSPGTRIRGYTF.

This clone was detected only a few times. The CDR3 loop is CASSSLGEAYEQYF. Written as DNA, the CDR3 is TGTGCCAGCAGCAGTCTCGGCGAGGCCTACGAGCAGTACTTC. The V gene is TRBV6-5, the J gene TRBJ2-7, with D unclear. Germline-derived CDR1 and CDR2 are MNHEY and SVGAGI. Trimming took off 6 bases at V and 2 bases at J, with 14 bases between the two ends. The CDR3 spans 14 residues.

Only one count was recorded for this clone. The V and J genes are TRBV4-3 and TRBJ1-4; D may be TRBD1 (5 bases). The CDR3 covers 17 residues. Trimming left V 0 bases short and J 3 bases short, with 14 bases between. CDR1 and CDR2 from the germline V gene are LGHNA and YSLEER. The CDR3 sequence: CASSQEGVGAPNEKLFF. The CDR3 nucleotides read TGCGCCAGCAGCCAAGAGGGGGTTGGGGCACCTAATGAAAAACTGTTTTTT.

V gene TRBV29-1 combines with J gene TRBJ1-3, with 8 bases aligning to TRBD1. Germline trimming cut 5 bases from V and 3 bases from J; bases unmatched to any gene: 9. CDR1 and CDR2 (germline): SQVTM, ANQGSEA. The CDR3 loop spans 15 amino acids. CDR3 DNA sequence: TGCAGCGTTTCTCCCGGGACAGGCCTTGGAAACACCATATATTTT. Translating it yields CSVSPGTGLGNTIYF.

This clone has more than one count but fewer than ten. The V gene is TRBV15, the J gene TRBJ1-2, with 8 nucleotides matching TRBD1. The junction had 6 bases not matched to a gene; V was cut back by 5 bases and J by 7 bases. Per the germline V gene, CDR1 is LNHNV and CDR2 is YYDKDF (reference sequence). The CDR3 loop spans 13 amino acids. The CDR3 spells CATSVRTGTGYTF. CDR3 nucleotide sequence: TGTGCCACCAGCGTACGGACAGGGACTGGCTACACCTTC.

CDR3 residues: CASSLWASSYEQYF. The CDR3 nucleotides are TGTGCCAGCAGTTTATGGGCCTCCTCCTACGAGCAGTACTTC. The gene calls are TRBV28 and TRBJ2-7; the D is unclear. Germline V gives CDR1 MDHEN, CDR2 SYDVKM. This CDR3 has 14 residues. Trimming left V 0 bases short and J 0 bases short, with 6 bases between.

J is TRBJ2-1 and V is TRBV5-1, with a possible D match to TRBD1 (6 bases). Trimming took off 0 bases at V and 7 bases at J, with 17 bases between the two ends. The germline V gene encodes CDR1 SGHRS and CDR2 YFSETQ. The CDR3 runs 16 residues. CDR3 region: CASSLDSGQGSNEQFF. DNA of the CDR3: TGCGCCAGCAGCTTGGACTCTGGTCAGGGGTCGAATGAGCAGTTCTTC.

This rearrangement joins TRBV6-1 to TRBJ2-3; D tentatively fits TRBD1 or TRBD2 (5 bases each). CDR1 and CDR2 (germline): MNHNS, SASEGT. Trimming removed 4 bases at V and 4 bases at J, with 24 bases between. This CDR3 region has 18 residues. Here the CDR3 reads CASSGNPGPNVLADTQYF. The CDR3 bases are TGTGCCAGCAGTGGGAACCCGGGACCCAATGTCCTTGCAGATACGCAGTATTTT.

The J gene is TRBJ2-7, the V gene TRBV1; whether TRBD1, the table's D call, matches the DNA was not checked. TRBV1 is given as a pseudogene. This CDR3 comprises 13 residues. CDR3 nucleotide sequence: TGCACCAGCAGGTCGGACAGGTACTACGAGCAGTACTTC. Translation: CTSRSDRYYEQYF.

This chain links TRBV6-2 or TRBV6-3 with TRBJ2-1, with 11 bases matching TRBD2. CDR3 length: 16 amino acids. Germline V CDR1 and CDR2: MNHEY, SVGEGT. The J segment lost 4 bases and the V segment lost 2 bases, leaving 4 bases of the junction unmatched. CDR3 sequence (DNA): TGTGCCAGCAGTTACACTAGCGGGGGACCTTACAATGAGCAGTTCTTC. It encodes CASSYTSGGPYNEQFF.

The rearrangement uses TRBV5-1 and TRBJ2-7, with D possibly TRBD2 on 6 matching bases. Trimming pared 0 bases from V and 6 bases from J, leaving 13 bases between. The CDR3 runs to 14 residues. CDR1 and CDR2 (germline): SGHRS, YFSETQ. CDR3 bases: TGCGCCAGCAGCTTGGGGGACTGGTCTCGCGAGCAGTACTTC. It translates to CASSLGDWSREQYF. Based on the CDR3 plus reference TRBV5-1 and TRBJ2-7, the full variable domain is KAGVTQTPRYLIKTRGQQVTLSCSPISGHRSVSWYQQTPGQGLQFLFEYFSETQRNKGNFPGRFSGRQFSNSRSEMNVSTLELGDSALYLCASSLGDWSREQYFGPGTRLTVT.

V and J are TRBV28 and TRBJ1-2; possible D gene TRBD1, 6 bases. From germline, CDR1 is MDHEN and CDR2 SYDVKM. Trimming left V 7 bases short and J 5 bases short, with 14 bases between. The CDR3 length is 13 residues. In DNA, the CDR3 is TGTGCCAGCACCAAAACAGGGAATTATGGCTACACCTTC. Protein: CASTKTGNYGYTF.

V gene TRBV5-1 combines with J gene TRBJ2-2, with unresolved D. Germline CDR1 SGHRS, CDR2 YFSETQ. Deletions cut 2 bases from V and 0 bases from J, with 8 bases between. There are 15 residues in the CDR3. CDR3 DNA sequence: TGCGCCAGCAGCTTCGGAAATGCGAACACCGGGGAGCTGTTTTTT. Residues: CASSFGNANTGELFF.

This chain connects TRBV12-3 or TRBV12-4 to TRBJ1-3, with a possible D match to TRBD1 (6 bases). V was pared by 6 bases and J by 8 bases, with 14 bases between. This CDR3 spans 13 amino acids. CDR3 sequence reads: CASSPGRGHTIYF. CDR3 nucleotides: TGTGCCAGCAGCCCGGGTCGGGGGCACACCATATATTTT.

There are a few counts of this clone. The same CDR3 arises from other DNA sequences in this sample as well. J is TRBJ1-1 and V is TRBV5-1; 8 bases line up with TRBD1. Per germline, CDR1 SGHRS and CDR2 YFSETQ. The CDR3 totals 14 residues. Germline trimming cut 0 bases from V and 5 bases from J; bases unmatched to any gene: 3. Here the CDR3 DNA reads TGCGCCAGCAGCTTGGCAGGGGGCGGGACTGAAGCTTTCTTT. Translating it yields CASSLAGGGTEAFF.

This chain uses TRBV19 with TRBJ2-3; 9 bases are shared with TRBD2. The V gene end was trimmed by 3 bases and the J gene end by 1 base; junction bases not matched to a gene: 5. Per germline, CDR1 LNHDA and CDR2 SQIVND (reference sequence). The CDR3 contains 16 residues. CDR3 DNA sequence: TGTGCCAGTAGTATTTCGGCTAGCGGGGGCACAGATACGCAGTATTTT. This codes for CASSISASGGTDTQYF.

CDR3 region: CASSQTGGYEQYF. CDR3 nucleotide sequence: TGTGCCAGCAGCCAAACAGGGGGCTACGAGCAGTACTTC. J is TRBJ2-7 and V is TRBV4-2; 8 positions agree with TRBD1. The V segment lost 2 bases and the J segment 3 bases; nucleotides outside the gene matches: 0. The CDR3 spans 13 residues. Germline values: CDR1 LGHNA, CDR2 YNFKEQ.

V usage is TRBV3-1 (or the pseudogene TRBV3-2) and J usage is TRBJ1-2; 9 nucleotides agree with TRBD1. Germline-derived CDR1 and CDR2 are LGHDT and YNNKEL (reference sequence). The CDR3 extends over 14 amino acids. The V segment lost 4 bases and the J segment 3 bases; nucleotides outside the gene matches: 3. The CDR3 DNA reads TGTGCCAGCAGCCGGGACAGGGACGACTATGGCTACACCTTC. Translated, it gives CASSRDRDDYGYTF.

The chain is built from TRBV12-5 and TRBJ2-1; 11 bases line up with TRBD2. The germline V gene has CDR1 LGHNT and CDR2 FRNRAP. V gave up 2 bases and J gave up 10 bases; unmatched junction bases: 16. The CDR3 sequence is 18 residues long. The CDR3 region is CASGLPWTSGPRVNEQFF. The CDR3 DNA follows: TGTGCTAGTGGTTTGCCGTGGACTAGCGGGCCCCGGGTTAACGAGCAGTTCTTC.

This chain connects TRBV9 to TRBJ2-3; no clear D gene. V lost 6 bases to trimming and J lost 4 bases, with 3 bases between them. In germline, CDR1 is SGDLS, CDR2 YYNGEE. The CDR3 loop spans 10 amino acids. CDR3 coding DNA: TGTGCCAGCATCGCAGATACGCAGTATTTT. As protein: CASIADTQYF.

The chain is built from TRBV6-5 and TRBJ1-5; D is undetermined. Between the trimmed V and J ends, which lost 0 bases and 0 bases, there was a span of 3 bases. The germline gives CDR1 MNHEY, CDR2 SVGAGI. CDR3 length: 14 residues. The CDR3 region is CASSYSNSNQPQHF. The CDR3 bases are TGTGCCAGCAGTTACTCGAATAGCAATCAGCCCCAGCATTTT.

This clone was seen only a few times. The chain combines TRBV5-5 with TRBJ1-6, with 7 bases lining up with TRBD1. The CDR3 is made up of 14 amino acids. The V gene's germline CDR1 is SGHKS and CDR2 YYEKEE (reference sequence). The V and J ends lost 3 bases and 14 bases, in that order; junction bases with no gene match: 11. The CDR3 loop reads CASSWERQGASLHF. Here the CDR3 DNA reads TGTGCCAGCAGCTGGGAACGACAGGGTGCGTCCCTCCACTTT.